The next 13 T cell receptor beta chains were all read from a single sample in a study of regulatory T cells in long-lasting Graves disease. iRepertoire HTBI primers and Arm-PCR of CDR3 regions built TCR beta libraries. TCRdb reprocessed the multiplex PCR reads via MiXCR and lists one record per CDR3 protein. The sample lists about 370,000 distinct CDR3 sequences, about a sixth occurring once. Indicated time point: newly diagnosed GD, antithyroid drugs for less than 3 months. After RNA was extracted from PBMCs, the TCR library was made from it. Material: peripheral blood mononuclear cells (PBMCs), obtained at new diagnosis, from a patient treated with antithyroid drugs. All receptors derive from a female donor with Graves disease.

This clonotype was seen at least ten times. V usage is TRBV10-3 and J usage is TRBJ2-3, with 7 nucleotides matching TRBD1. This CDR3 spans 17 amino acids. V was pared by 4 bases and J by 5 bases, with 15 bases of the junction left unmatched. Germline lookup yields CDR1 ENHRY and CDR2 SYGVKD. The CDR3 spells CAISGREGAVRIDTQYF. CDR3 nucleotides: TGTGCCATCAGTGGAAGAGAGGGGGCCGTGAGGATAGATACGCAGTATTTT.

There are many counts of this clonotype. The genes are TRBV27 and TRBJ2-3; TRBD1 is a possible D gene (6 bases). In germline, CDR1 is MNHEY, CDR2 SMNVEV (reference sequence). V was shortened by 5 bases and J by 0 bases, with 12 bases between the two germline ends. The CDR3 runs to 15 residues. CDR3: CASSPGAPSTDTQYF. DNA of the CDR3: TGTGCCAGCAGTCCAGGGGCCCCTAGCACAGATACGCAGTATTTT.

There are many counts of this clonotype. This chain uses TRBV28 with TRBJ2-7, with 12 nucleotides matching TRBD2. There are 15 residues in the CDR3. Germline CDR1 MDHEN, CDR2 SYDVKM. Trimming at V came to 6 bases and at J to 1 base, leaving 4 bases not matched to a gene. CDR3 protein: CASSRGLAGSYEQYF. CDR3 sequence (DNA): TGTGCCAGCAGCCGTGGACTAGCGGGGTCCTACGAGCAGTACTTC. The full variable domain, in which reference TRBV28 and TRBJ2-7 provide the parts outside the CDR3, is DVKVTQSSRYLVKRTGEKVFLECVQDMDHENMFWYRQDPGLGLRLIYFSYDVKMKEKGDIPEGYSVSREKKERFSLILESASTNQTSMYLCASSRGLAGSYEQYFGPGTRLTVT.

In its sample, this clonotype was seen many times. In DNA, the CDR3 is TGTGCCAGCAGCGGATGGGACGGGGGGAACCTTTACAATGAGCAGTTCTTC. This translates into CASSGWDGGNLYNEQFF. The J gene is TRBJ2-1, the V gene TRBV7-9, with 7 bases lining up with TRBD2. The CDR3 consists of 17 residues. Germline V CDR1 and CDR2: SEHNR, FQNEAQ (reference sequence). J was trimmed by 4 bases and V by 5 bases; bases with no gene match: 14.

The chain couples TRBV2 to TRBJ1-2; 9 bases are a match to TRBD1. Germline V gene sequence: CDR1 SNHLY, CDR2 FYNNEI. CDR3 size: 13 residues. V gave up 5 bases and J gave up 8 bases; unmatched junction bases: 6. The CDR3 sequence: CASSTTGGWGYTF. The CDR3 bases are TGTGCCAGCAGTACTACAGGGGGCTGGGGCTACACCTTC.

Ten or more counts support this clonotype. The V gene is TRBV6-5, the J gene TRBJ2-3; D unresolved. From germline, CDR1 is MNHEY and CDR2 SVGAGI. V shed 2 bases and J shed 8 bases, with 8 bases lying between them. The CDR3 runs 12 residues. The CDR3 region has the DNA TGTGCCAGCAGTTACCCTCCCCCTACGCAGTATTTT. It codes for CASSYPPPTQYF.

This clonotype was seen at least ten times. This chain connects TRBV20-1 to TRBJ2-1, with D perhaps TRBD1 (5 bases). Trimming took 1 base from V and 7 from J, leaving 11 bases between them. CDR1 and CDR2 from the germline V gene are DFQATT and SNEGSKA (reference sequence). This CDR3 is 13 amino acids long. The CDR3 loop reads CSARVRGGNEQFF. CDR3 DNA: TGCAGTGCTAGAGTAAGGGGTGGAAATGAGCAGTTCTTC.

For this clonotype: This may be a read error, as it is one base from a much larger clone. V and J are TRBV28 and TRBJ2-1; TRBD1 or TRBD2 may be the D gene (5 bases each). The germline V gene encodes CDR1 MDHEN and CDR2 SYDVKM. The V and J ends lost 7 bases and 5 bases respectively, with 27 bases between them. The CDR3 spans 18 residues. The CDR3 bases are TGTGCCAGCAATTCCGAGGGGTTGGGATCGAATGTGAACAATGAGCAGTTCTTC. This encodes CASNSEGLGSNVNNEQFF.

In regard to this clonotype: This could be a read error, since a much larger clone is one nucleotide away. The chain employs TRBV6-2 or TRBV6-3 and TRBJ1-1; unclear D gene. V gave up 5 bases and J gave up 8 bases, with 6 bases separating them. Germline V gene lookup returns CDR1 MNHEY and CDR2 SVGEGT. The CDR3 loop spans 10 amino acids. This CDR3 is CASSEEEAFF. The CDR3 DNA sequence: TGTGCCAGCAGTGAAGAGGAAGCTTTCTTT.

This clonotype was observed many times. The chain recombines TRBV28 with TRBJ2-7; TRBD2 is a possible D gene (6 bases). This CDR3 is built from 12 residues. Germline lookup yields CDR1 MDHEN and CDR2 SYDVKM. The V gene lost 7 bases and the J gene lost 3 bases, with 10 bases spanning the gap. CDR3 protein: CASKGGNYEQYF. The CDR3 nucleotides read TGTGCCAGCAAGGGCGGGAACTACGAGCAGTACTTC.

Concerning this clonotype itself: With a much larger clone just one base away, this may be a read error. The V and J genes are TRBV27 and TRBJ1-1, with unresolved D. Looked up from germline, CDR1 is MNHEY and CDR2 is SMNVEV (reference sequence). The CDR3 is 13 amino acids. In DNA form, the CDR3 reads TGTGCCGGCAGTTTAGGACCGGACACTGAAGCTTTCTTT. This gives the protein CAGSLGPDTEAFF.

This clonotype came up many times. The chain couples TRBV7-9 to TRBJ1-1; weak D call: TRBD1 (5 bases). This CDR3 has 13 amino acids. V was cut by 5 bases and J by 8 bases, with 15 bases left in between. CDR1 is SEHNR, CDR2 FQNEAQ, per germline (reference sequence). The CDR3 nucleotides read TGTGCCAGCAGCCAGGCCGGGACCCAGGAAGCTTTCTTT. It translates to CASSQAGTQEAFF.

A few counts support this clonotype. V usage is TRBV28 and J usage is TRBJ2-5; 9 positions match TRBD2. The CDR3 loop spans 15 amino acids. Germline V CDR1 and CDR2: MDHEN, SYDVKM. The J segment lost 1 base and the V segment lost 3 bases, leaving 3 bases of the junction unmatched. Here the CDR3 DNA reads TGTGCCAGCAGTTTTCCTAGCGGGATCCAAGAGACCCAGTACTTC. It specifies CASSFPSGIQETQYF.